The rows below give T cell receptor beta chains drawn from one sample of a study of cytomegalovirus exposure and HLA in healthy donors. Produced via immunoSEQ multiplex PCR; TCRdb's table is partial and in-frame only. The sample contains about 140,000 clones, nearly 80% of which appear only once. The specimen sequenced was PBMCs. These receptors all come from a man aged 25-40 years in good health and CMV-seronegative. Both conserved end residues are part of each CDR3. Fields, in order: J gene, V gene, D gene, clone size, CDR3 DNA, CDR3 protein. A D gene is named only where the DNA matches it firmly. Clone size is not always given. Where it is, it says once, few, many or a class for expanded clones.

TRBJ1-4	TRBV6-5	-	few	TGTGCCAGCAGTTCAATGATTCAGGAAAAACTGTTTTTT	CASSSMIQEKLFF
TRBJ2-3	TRBV29-1	TRBD2	-	TGCAGCGTTTGGCGGGAGGGCGATACGCAGTATTTT	CSVWREGDTQYF
TRBJ1-2	TRBV5-1	-	-	TGCGCCAGCAGCTTGCTACCAGGGGCCTATGGCTACACCTTC	CASSLLPGAYGYTF
TRBJ2-5	TRBV5-4	-	once	TGTGCCAGCAGCTTGTACGGCGGAAGCAGAGAGACCCAGTACTTC	CASSLYGGSRETQYF
TRBJ2-1	TRBV19	TRBD2	-	TGTGCCAGTAGTATAGGAGTGACTAGCGGTTACAATGAGCAGTTCTTC	CASSIGVTSGYNEQFF
TRBJ1-1	TRBV29-1	-	few	TGCAGCGTTGACTTTCAGGGAGAAGCTTTCTTT	CSVDFQGEAFF
TRBJ1-5	TRBV6-4	-	once	TGTGCCAGCAGGCAGGGGACGGGCAATCAGCCCCAGCATTTT	CASRQGTGNQPQHF
TRBJ2-6	TRBV5-1	TRBD2	-	TGCGCCAGCAGCTTTTGGGGGGGGATTGGGGCCAACGTCCTGACTTTC	CASSFWGGIGANVLTF
TRBJ1-4	TRBV25-1	-	-	TGTGCCAGCAGCCGTACGGGAAATTGGGATGAAAAACTGTTTTTT	CASSRTGNWDEKLFF
TRBJ2-2	TRBV6-6	-	-	TGTGCCAGCAGTAACTTGCTACAGGGTATATCCGGGGAGCTGTTTTTT	CASSNLLQGISGELFF
TRBJ2-1	TRBV7-9	-	-	TGTTCCAGCAAACACCGGGACTACAATGAGCAGTTCTTC	CSSKHRDYNEQFF
TRBJ2-7	TRBV5-1	-	few	TGCGCCAGCAGCCCCCGCGGGGATTCCTACGAGCAGTACTTC	CASSPRGDSYEQYF
TRBJ2-7	TRBV5-1	-	-	TGCGCCAGCAGCTTGGCCGGTCTAGCGTTCGACGAGCAGTACTTC	CASSLAGLAFDEQYF
TRBJ1-3	TRBV28	-	-	TGTGCCAGCAGCTCCCCTCTAGTGTACTCTGGAAACACCATATATTTT	CASSSPLVYSGNTIYF
TRBJ2-4	TRBV7-2	TRBD1	-	TGTGCCAGCAGCTTAGGCCCCAGGGGGAACATTCAGTACTTC	CASSLGPRGNIQYF
TRBJ2-5	TRBV7-6	TRBD2	-	TGTGCCAGCAGCCCCCGTTCTAGCGGGAGAGAGGAGACCCAGTACTTC	CASSPRSSGREETQYF
TRBJ1-5	TRBV19	-	-	TGTGCCAGTAGTATCACAGTAAATCAGCCCCAGCATTTT	CASSITVNQPQHF